A selection of T cell receptor beta chains follows, all from one sample in a study of T cells in Graves' hyperthyroidism and ophthalmopathy. A single record per CDR3 protein comes from TCRdb applying MiXCR to the multiplex PCR reads. The sample holds over 200,000 distinct CDR3 sequences, 13% to 15% seen once. The sequenced material came from blood. These receptor sequences come from a middle-aged woman with Graves' hyperthyroidism that later progressed to Graves' ophthalmopathy. Each CDR3 is given with its conserved first and last residue. Fields, in order: J gene, V gene, CDR3 protein.

>TRBJ2-7|TRBV3-1
CASSRNGDRGYSYEQYF
>TRBJ2-3|TRBV7-9
CASSLDAGTGHTDTQYF
>TRBJ2-1|TRBV2
CASTLTGSSYNEQFF
>TRBJ2-7|TRBV7-2
CASSLFNAYEQYF
>TRBJ2-7|TRBV3-1
CASSPLAGAGEQYF
>TRBJ2-3|TRBV7-9
CASSLVCSFYGGDTQYF
>TRBJ2-3|TRBV6-1
CASSVGLEGDTQYF
>TRBJ2-5|TRBV9
CAGSTPLAGAYRGETQYF
>TRBJ1-6|TRBV6-1
CASWQRESSYNSPLHF
>TRBJ1-5|TRBV30
CAWSPNSDQPQHF
>TRBJ2-7|TRBV19
CASSIPNTLGEQYF
>TRBJ2-4|TRBV7-2
CASSLGVSGSGAKNIQYF
>TRBJ2-1|TRBV12-3/TRBV12-4
CASSESRRAIEQFF
>TRBJ2-1|TRBV20-1
CSARGGGAGEQFF
>TRBJ2-6|TRBV28
CASSAGLISGANVLTF
>TRBJ2-3|TRBV4-2
CASSHSGRSTDTQYF
>TRBJ1-4|TRBV19
CASSTDRNNEKLFF
>TRBJ1-2|TRBV12-3/TRBV12-4
CASGQGGLGNYGYTF
>TRBJ2-6|TRBV28
CASSLRGASGANVLTF
>TRBJ2-5|TRBV12-3/TRBV12-4
CASSVRREETQYF
>TRBJ2-1|TRBV6-1
CASRPGQSYNEQFF
>TRBJ2-7|TRBV28
CASSWMGGTRSYEQYF
>TRBJ2-5|TRBV7-9
CASSLGAFQETQYF
>TRBJ2-7|TRBV5-6
CASSFAGTYEQYF
>TRBJ2-7|TRBV28
CASSFKSSGEQYF
>TRBJ1-6|TRBV9
CASSERPSARTPLHF
>TRBJ1-4|TRBV4-1
CASSPVKGATNEKLFF
>TRBJ1-4|TRBV20-1
CSARDPGAANEKLFF
>TRBJ1-2|TRBV18
CASSPSRPNYGYTF
>TRBJ2-5|TRBV2
CASSEALAGGQETQYF
>TRBJ2-7|TRBV7-6
CASSLKRREVDEQYF
>TRBJ1-2|TRBV5-6
CASSVLGTGGNYGYTF
>TRBJ2-7|TRBV7-9
CASSPNPSLYEQYF
>TRBJ2-5|TRBV14
CASSQKQTGLPQETQYF
>TRBJ2-3|TRBV7-8
CASSGGPGRTDTQYF
>TRBJ2-1|TRBV29-1
CSVDGGQGYYNEQFF
>TRBJ2-7|TRBV29-1
CSVYDRAYEQYF
>TRBJ2-7|TRBV11-2
CASSLMRESVHEQYF
>TRBJ1-1|TRBV2
CASRGDRGKTEAFF
>TRBJ2-5|TRBV6-1
CASSRYLGETQYF
>TRBJ2-1|TRBV5-1
CASSSGLVGEQFF
>TRBJ2-5|TRBV7-9
CASSVIDRMLETQYF
>TRBJ1-1|TRBV18
CASSPTRGTEAFF
>TRBJ1-4|TRBV19
CATKGGNEKLFF
>TRBJ2-7|TRBV7-9
CASSLELISLGSYEQYF
>TRBJ1-5|TRBV28
CASSTRTGVRPQHF
>TRBJ1-5|TRBV6-2/TRBV6-3
CASSYVPFNQPQHF
>TRBJ2-7|TRBV2
CASSGGLAVKFYEQYF
>TRBJ2-7|TRBV10-3
CAISDWAQPRGFEQYF
>TRBJ2-2|TRBV30
CAWSVLGGRNTGELFF
>TRBJ1-1|TRBV28
CASTKGQGEPEAFF
>TRBJ1-1|TRBV4-1
CASSLTLGNTEAFF
>TRBJ2-7|TRBV2
CASSEARSYEQYF